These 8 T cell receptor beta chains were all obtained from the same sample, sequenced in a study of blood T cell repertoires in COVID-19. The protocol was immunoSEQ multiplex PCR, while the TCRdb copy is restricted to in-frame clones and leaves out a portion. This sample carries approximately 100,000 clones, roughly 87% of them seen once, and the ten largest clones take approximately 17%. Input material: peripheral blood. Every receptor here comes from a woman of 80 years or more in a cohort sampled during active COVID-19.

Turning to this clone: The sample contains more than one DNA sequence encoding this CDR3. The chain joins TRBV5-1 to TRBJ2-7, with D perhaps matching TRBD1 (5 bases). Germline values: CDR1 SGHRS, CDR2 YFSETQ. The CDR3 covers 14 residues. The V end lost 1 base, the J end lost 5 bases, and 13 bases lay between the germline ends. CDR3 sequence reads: CASSLSQGNHEQYF. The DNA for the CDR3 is TGCGCCAGCAGCTTGTCGCAGGGAAACCACGAGCAGTACTTC.

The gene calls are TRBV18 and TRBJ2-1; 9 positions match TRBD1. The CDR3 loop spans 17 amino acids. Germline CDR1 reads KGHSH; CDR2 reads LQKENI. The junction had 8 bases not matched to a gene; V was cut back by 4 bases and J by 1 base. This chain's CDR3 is CASSRLPGQGSYNEQFF. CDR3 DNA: TGTGCCAGCTCACGACTTCCGGGACAGGGATCCTACAATGAGCAGTTCTTC. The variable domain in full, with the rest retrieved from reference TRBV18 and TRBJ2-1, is NAGVMQNPRHLVRRRGQEARLRCSPMKGHSHVYWYRQLPEEGLKFMVYLQKENIIDESGMPKERFSAEFPKEGPSILRIQQVVRGDSAAYFCASSRLPGQGSYNEQFFGPGTRLTVL.

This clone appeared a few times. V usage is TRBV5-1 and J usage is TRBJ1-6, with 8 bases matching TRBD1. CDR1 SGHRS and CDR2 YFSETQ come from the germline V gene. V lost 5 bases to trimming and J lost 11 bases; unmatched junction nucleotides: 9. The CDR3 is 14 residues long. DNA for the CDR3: TGCGCCAGCAGACCGGACAGGGAAAGGGCACCCCTCCACTTT. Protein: CASRPDRERAPLHF.

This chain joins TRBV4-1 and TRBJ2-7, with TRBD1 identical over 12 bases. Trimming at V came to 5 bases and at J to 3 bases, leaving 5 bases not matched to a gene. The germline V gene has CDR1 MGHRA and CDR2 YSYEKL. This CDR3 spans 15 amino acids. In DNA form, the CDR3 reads TGCGCCAGCAGCGGAGGGACAGGGGGCATCTACGAGCAGTACTTC. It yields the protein CASSGGTGGIYEQYF.

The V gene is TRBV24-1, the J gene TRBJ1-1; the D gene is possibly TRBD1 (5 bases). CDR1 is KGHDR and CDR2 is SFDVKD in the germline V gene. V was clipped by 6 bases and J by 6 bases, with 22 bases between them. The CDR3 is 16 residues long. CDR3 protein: CATSQGEKGPVAEAFF. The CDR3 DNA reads TGTGCCACCAGTCAAGGGGAAAAGGGGCCGGTCGCTGAAGCTTTCTTT.

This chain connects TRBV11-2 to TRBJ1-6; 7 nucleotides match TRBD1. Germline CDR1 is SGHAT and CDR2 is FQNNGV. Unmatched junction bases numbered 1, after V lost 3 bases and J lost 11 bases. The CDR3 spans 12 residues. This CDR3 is CASSFQGAPLHF. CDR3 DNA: TGTGCCAGCAGCTTTCAGGGGGCACCCCTCCACTTT.

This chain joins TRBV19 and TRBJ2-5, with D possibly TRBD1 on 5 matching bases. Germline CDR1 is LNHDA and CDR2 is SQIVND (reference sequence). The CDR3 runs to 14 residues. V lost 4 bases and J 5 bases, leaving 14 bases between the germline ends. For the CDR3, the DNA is TGTGCCAGTAGTAGAAGGGGTGGAAGGGAGACCCAGTACTTC. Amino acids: CASSRRGGRETQYF.

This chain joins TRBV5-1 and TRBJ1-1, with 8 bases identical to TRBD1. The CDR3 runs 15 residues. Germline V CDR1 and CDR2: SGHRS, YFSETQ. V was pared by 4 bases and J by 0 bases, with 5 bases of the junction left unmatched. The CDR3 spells CASSDDRGLNTEAFF. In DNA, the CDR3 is TGCGCCAGCAGCGATGACAGGGGATTGAACACTGAAGCTTTCTTT.